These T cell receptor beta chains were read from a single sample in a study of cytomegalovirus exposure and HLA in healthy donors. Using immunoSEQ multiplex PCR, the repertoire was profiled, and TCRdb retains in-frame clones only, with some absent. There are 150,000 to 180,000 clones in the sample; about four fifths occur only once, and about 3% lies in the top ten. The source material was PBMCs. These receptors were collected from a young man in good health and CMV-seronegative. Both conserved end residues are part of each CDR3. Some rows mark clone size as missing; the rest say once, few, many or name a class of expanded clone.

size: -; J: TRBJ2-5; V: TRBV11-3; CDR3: CASSLGGLGRETQYF
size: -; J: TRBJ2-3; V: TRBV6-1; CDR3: CASSEVGATGPGDTQYF
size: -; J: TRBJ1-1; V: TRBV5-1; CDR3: CASSFAENTEAFF
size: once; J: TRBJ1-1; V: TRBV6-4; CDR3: CASSEQLNTEAFF
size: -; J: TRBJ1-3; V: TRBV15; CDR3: CATSRVGGLRNTIYF
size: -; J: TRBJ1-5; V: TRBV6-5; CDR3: CASSYSTGSDQPQHF
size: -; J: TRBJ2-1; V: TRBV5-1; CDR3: CASTNQPGQGATFEQFF
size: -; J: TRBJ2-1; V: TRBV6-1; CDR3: CASSDPGGRNNEQFF
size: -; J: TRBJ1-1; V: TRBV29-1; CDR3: CSAEGQRKNTEAFF
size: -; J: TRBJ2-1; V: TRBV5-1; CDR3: CASSLSSVGNEQFF
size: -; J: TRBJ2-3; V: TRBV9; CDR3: CASSAEGQGTDTQYF
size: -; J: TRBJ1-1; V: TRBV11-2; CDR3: CASCYRMNTEAFF
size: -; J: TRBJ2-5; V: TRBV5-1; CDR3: CASSLAGETQYF
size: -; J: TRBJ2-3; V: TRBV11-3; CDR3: CASSYGGGGDTQYF
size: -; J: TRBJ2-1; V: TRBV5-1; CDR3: CASSRSVAGGNYNEQFF
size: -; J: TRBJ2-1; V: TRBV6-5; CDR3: CASSSTGTVYNEQFF
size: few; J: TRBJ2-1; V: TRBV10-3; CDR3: CATSGRGIYNEQFF
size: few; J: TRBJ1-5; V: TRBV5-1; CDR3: CASSLGDSPNQPQHF
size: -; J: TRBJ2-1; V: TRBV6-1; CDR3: CASSPGQGAYNEQFF
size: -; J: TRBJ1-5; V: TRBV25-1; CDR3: CASSGGRNQPQHF
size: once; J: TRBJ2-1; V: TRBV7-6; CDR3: CASSFPGGGNEQFF
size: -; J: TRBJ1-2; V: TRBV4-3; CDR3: CASSHGQANYGYTF
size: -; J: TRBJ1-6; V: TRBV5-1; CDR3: CASSLEGARYNSPLHF
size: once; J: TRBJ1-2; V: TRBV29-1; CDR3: CSVEGDMLPNYGYTF
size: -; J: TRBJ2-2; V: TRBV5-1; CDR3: CASGQGNTGELFF
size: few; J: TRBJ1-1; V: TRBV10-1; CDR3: CASSDRGTLEVGAFF
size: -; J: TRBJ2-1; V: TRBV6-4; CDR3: CASSAASGGYNEQFF
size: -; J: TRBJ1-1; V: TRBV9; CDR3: CASSVVGGGTEAFF
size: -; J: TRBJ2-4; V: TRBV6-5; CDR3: CASSYDRGNSQYF
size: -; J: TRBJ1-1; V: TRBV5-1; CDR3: CASSPLTGGNTEAFF
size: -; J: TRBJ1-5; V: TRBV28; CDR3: CASVVGQGVNQPQHF
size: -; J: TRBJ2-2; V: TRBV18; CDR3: CASSPQGQGVTGELFF
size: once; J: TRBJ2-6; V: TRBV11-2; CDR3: CASSSPRTGYSGANVLTF
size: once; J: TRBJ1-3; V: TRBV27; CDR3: CASRQGLSGNTIYF
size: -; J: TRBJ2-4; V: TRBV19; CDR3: CASSIWTGSKNIQYF
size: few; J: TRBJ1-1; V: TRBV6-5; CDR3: CASSWRGGSRAFF
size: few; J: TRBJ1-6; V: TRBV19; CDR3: CASTQDRANSPLHF